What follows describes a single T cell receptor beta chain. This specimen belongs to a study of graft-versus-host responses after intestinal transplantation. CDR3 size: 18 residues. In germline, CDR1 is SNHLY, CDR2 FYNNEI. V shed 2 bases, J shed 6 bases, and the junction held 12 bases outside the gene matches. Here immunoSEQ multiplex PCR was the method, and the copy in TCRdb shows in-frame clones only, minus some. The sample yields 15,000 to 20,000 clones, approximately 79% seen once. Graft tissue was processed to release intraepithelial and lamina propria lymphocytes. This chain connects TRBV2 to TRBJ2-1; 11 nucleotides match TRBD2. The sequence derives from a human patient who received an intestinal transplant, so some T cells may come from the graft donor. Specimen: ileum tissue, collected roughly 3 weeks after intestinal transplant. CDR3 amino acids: CASSETLQGLAGGNEQFF. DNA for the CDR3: TGTGCCAGCAGTGAAACGCTCCAGGGGCTAGCGGGAGGCAATGAGCAGTTCTTC.